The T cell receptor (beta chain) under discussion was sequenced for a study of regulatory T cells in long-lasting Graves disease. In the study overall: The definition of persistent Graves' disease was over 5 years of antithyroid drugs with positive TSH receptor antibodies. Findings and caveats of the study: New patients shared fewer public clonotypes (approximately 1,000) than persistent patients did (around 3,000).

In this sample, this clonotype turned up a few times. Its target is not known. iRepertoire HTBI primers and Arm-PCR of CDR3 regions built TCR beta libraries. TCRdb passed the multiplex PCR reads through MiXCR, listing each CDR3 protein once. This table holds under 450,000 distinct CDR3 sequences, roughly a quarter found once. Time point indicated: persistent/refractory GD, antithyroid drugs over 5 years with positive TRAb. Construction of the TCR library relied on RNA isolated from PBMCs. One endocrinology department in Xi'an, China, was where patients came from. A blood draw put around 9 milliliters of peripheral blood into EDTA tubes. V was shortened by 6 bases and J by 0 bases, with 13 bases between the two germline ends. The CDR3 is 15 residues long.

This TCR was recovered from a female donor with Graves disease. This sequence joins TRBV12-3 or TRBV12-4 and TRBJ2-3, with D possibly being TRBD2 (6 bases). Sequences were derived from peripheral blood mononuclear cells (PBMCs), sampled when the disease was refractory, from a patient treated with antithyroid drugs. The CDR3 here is CASRTIAASTDTQYF. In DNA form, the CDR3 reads TGTGCCAGCAGGACGATAGCGGCTAGCACAGATACGCAGTATTTT.